This T cell receptor (beta chain) was obtained from a study of T cell repertoires in cytomegalovirus infection. Turning to the study itself: Indications of both CMV infection and matching HLA type were provided by public TCR beta signatures.

V gave up 4 bases and J gave up 1 base; unmatched junction bases: 4. This CDR3 has 14 residues. In regard to this clonotype: What it binds is unknown.

A single record per CDR3 protein comes from TCRdb applying MiXCR to the reads. The table lists some 120,000 distinct CDR3 sequences, about a tenth of them singletons. Sequencing used PBMCs, sequenced either directly or after in vitro stimulation (not recorded which). This sequence was found in a human donor in good health (CMV status not recorded). Some clones in this sample may be carry-over from other donors' samples. This rearrangement joins TRBV5-3 to TRBJ1-1; 7 bases align to TRBD1. TRBV5-3 is flagged as an ORF with uncertain function. Here the CDR3 DNA reads TGTGCCAGAAGCGAGACAGGGAAGAACACTGAAGCTTTCTTT. Translation gives CARSETGKNTEAFF.